The T cell receptor beta chain under discussion was sequenced for a study of a mutant IDH1 vaccine in newly diagnosed glioma. Some clones are missing from TCRdb's copy, which holds only in-frame ones; the method was immunoSEQ multiplex PCR. The top ten hold about 5.2% of the sample, which has about 51,000 clones, 78% seen once. The time point here: week 5, during vaccination. A single vaccine dose contained 300 ug of mutant IDH1 20-mer peptide, and topical imiquimod was used with it. This CDR3 spans 15 amino acids. V was pared by 4 bases and J by 3 bases, with 16 bases between. The germline V gene encodes CDR1 MNHEY and CDR2 SMNVEV (reference sequence). As concerns this clone: What it recognizes is unknown.

V is TRBV27 and J is TRBJ2-7; D is unclear. The source material was PBMCs, sampled from a glioma patient whose treatment included an IDH1 peptide vaccine. This receptor was identified in a man between 45 and 60 years old with glioma. The CDR3 DNA reads as TGTGCCAGCAGTTCCCGGGCCTCTCTTTTCTACGAGCAGTACTTC. This sequence encodes CASSSRASLFYEQYF.